Below, 17 T cell receptor beta chains from the same sample are listed, as sequenced in a study of T-cell memory formation after mild COVID-19 (dated by TCRdb to the early 2020s). The library came from 5' RACE. The reads were generated on an Illumina NovaSeq 6000. The public sequencing data were trimmed at Q25 with fastp and processed into clonotypes with MiXCR by TCRdb, which kept only in-frame beta chains. Under each unique CDR3 protein, matching rows form one entry showing the most common genes and DNA. The table for this sample lists about 610,000 distinct CDR3 sequences; approximately 15% of them were counted only once. The top ten hold about 8.6% of the sample. The sample was PBMCs or a T cell subset sorted from them (not recorded which). The receptor source for this set is an adult woman who had mild COVID-19 (a few samples of this study predate the infection). The sample titles of this study are shuffled in the database, so cell type and time point are left out; the donor was told from shared clones.

CDR3 in DNA: TGTGCCAGCAGCTCGGGACAGCTCCATGAGCAGTTCTTC. This codes for CASSSGQLHEQFF. J is TRBJ2-1 and V is TRBV5-4, with 7 bases aligning to TRBD1. The germline V gene has CDR1 SGHNT and CDR2 YYREEE (reference sequence). Trimming took 3 bases from V and 8 from J; bases not matched to a gene: 5. CDR3 length: 13 residues. The whole variable domain, remainder taken from reference TRBV5-4 and TRBJ2-1, is ETGVTQSPTHLIKTRGQQVTLRCSSQSGHNTVSWYQQALGQGPQFIFQYYREEENGRGNFPPRFSGLQFPNYSSELNVNALELDDSALYLCASSSGQLHEQFFGPGTRLTVL.

There are a few counts of this clonotype. CDR3 loop: CASSPLAGFTDTQYF. CDR3 coding DNA: TGTGCCAGCAGCCCACTAGCGGGATTCACAGATACGCAGTATTTT. The chain carries TRBV11-2 and TRBJ2-3, with 10 nucleotides matching TRBD2. This CDR3 spans 15 amino acids. J gave up 2 bases and V 5 bases, and 4 bases lay outside the gene matches. Germline V gives CDR1 SGHAT, CDR2 FQNNGV.

This clonotype turned up a few times. The chain uses TRBV6-5 and TRBJ1-2, with D possibly matching TRBD1 (5 bases). Trimming took 6 bases from V and 6 from J, leaving 14 bases between them. Per the germline V gene, CDR1 is MNHEY and CDR2 is SVGAGI. The CDR3 length is 13 residues. CDR3 loop: CASRFQGGNGYTF. The DNA of the CDR3 is TGTGCCAGCAGATTCCAGGGAGGTAATGGCTACACCTTC.

This clonotype was detected a few times. The gene calls are TRBV5-6 and TRBJ1-2; TRBD1 matches at 10 bases. Unmatched junction bases numbered 5, after V lost 5 bases and J lost 7 bases. The CDR3 contains 13 residues. Germline V CDR1 and CDR2: SGHDT, YYEEEE. CDR3 coding DNA: TGTGCCAGCAGACTGGGACAGGGGTCTGGCTACACCTTC. It codes for CASRLGQGSGYTF.

The gene calls are TRBV7-2 and TRBJ2-5; 9 bases are a match to TRBD2. Germline V gene data show CDR1 as SGHTA and CDR2 as FQGNSA. The CDR3 is 16 amino acids. Trimming at V came to 5 bases and at J to 0 bases, leaving 7 bases not matched to a gene. CDR3 DNA sequence: TGTGCCAGCAGCCCCCGACTAGCGGAGTACCAAGAGACCCAGTACTTC. Translated, it gives CASSPRLAEYQETQYF.

V and J are TRBV29-1 and TRBJ2-1, with no clear D. The germline V and J ends were trimmed by 1 base and 3 bases, with 13 bases remaining between them. The germline gives CDR1 SQVTM, CDR2 ANQGSEA. This CDR3 is built from 15 residues. The CDR3 sequence is CSVEGSPPLYNEQFF. The CDR3 DNA reads as TGCAGCGTTGAAGGCTCCCCCCCACTCTACAATGAGCAGTTCTTC.

There are many counts of this clonotype. The chain carries TRBV12-3 or TRBV12-4 and TRBJ2-7; TRBD1 agrees at 10 bases. The V and J ends lost 4 bases and 6 bases, in that order; junction bases with no gene match: 3. This CDR3 is built from 13 residues. CDR3: CASSSRDRGEQYF. In DNA form, the CDR3 reads TGTGCCAGCAGTTCCCGGGACAGGGGCGAGCAGTACTTC.

The chain carries TRBV29-1 and TRBJ2-5, with D possibly TRBD2 on 5 matching bases. Germline CDR1 SQVTM, CDR2 ANQGSEA. V was shortened by 3 bases and J by 2 bases, with 13 bases between the two germline ends. The CDR3 is made up of 14 amino acids. The CDR3 here is CSVEAGGRQETQYF. CDR3 nucleotide sequence: TGCAGCGTTGAGGCGGGCGGTCGACAAGAGACCCAGTACTTC.

The V gene is TRBV29-1, the J gene TRBJ2-2; 7 positions match TRBD2. The junction had 9 bases not matched to a gene; V was cut back by 5 bases and J by 6 bases. Germline V gene data show CDR1 as SQVTM and CDR2 as ANQGSEA. The CDR3 totals 14 residues. The CDR3 DNA follows: TGCAGCGTTTTAATCCCCCGGGAGGCCGGGGAGCTGTTTTTT. Protein: CSVLIPREAGELFF.

This clonotype was counted once. V gene TRBV5-1 combines with J gene TRBJ2-3; the D is unclear. The germline V gene encodes CDR1 SGHRS and CDR2 YFSETQ. V gave up 6 bases and J gave up 4 bases, with 9 bases separating them. The length of the CDR3 is 12 residues. Here the CDR3 reads CASTPPSDTQYF. The CDR3 bases are TGCGCCAGCACCCCCCCGTCAGATACGCAGTATTTT.

In the case of this clonotype: One end of the junction varies from germline; a read error may be responsible. This chain uses TRBV2 with TRBJ1-1; 7 bases agree with TRBD1. This CDR3 has 13 residues. The germline V gene has CDR1 SNHLY and CDR2 FYNNEI. The CDR3, as DNA: TGTGCCAGCAGAGAAGCAGGGGGGACTGAAGCTTTCTTT. The encoded protein is CASREAGGTEAFF.

This clonotype was seen only a few times. CDR3 amino acids: CASSQGRASSYNEQFF. In DNA, the CDR3 is TGCGCCAGCAGCCAAGGTCGGGCAAGCTCCTACAATGAGCAGTTCTTC. The J gene is TRBJ2-1, the V gene TRBV4-1; D remains unclear. Germline-derived CDR1 and CDR2 are MGHRA and YSYEKL. V gave up 1 base and J gave up 0 bases, with 10 bases separating them. The CDR3 runs to 16 residues.

This clonotype was picked up many times. This sequence joins TRBV20-1 and TRBJ1-5, with D unclear. The ends were cut back, 3 bases at V and 3 bases at J, with 12 bases in the middle. Germline CDR1 is DFQATT and CDR2 is SNEGSKA (reference sequence). The CDR3 is made up of 14 amino acids. CDR3 in DNA: TGCAGTGCTAGCTGGACTGTTTCCAATCAGCCCCAGCATTTT. Translating gives CSASWTVSNQPQHF.

This clonotype was found a few times. V gene TRBV12-3 or TRBV12-4 combines with J gene TRBJ1-5, with D uncertain. The CDR3 covers 13 residues. The V end lost 4 bases, the J end lost 4 bases, and 8 bases lay between the germline ends. The CDR3 coding sequence is TGTGCCAGCAGTTCCGAGAAAAATCAGCCCCAGCATTTT. As protein: CASSSEKNQPQHF.

This clonotype was recorded a few times. The chain combines TRBV7-9 with TRBJ1-1, with 10 nucleotides matching TRBD1. The length of the CDR3 is 15 residues. Germline loops: CDR1 SEHNR, CDR2 FQNEAQ (reference sequence). V dropped 4 bases and J dropped 3; count of bases not matched to a gene: 5. The CDR3 loop is CASSSRDRGHTEAFF. The CDR3, as DNA: TGTGCCAGCAGCTCCCGGGACAGGGGCCACACTGAAGCTTTCTTT.

This rearrangement joins TRBV20-1 to TRBJ2-7; tentatively, D is TRBD1 (5 bases). V lost 1 base to trimming and J lost 1 base, with 8 bases between them. Germline V gives CDR1 DFQATT, CDR2 SNEGSKA (reference sequence). The CDR3 is 13 residues long. In nucleotides, the CDR3 is TGCAGTGCTAGAGGGGGCGAGTCCTACGAGCAGTACTTC. This translates into CSARGGESYEQYF.

This clonotype was picked up a small number of times. This chain uses TRBV29-1 with TRBJ1-2, with D perhaps TRBD1 (6 bases). CDR3 size: 12 residues. Deletions cut 6 bases from V and 12 bases from J, with 20 bases between. Germline V gene data show CDR1 as SQVTM and CDR2 as ANQGSEA. The CDR3 sequence is CSVRHSGDQDTF. CDR3 DNA: TGCAGCGTACGGCACTCAGGGGATCAGGACACCTTC.